The clone carrying this TCR beta chain has ten or more counts. Its antigen remains unknown. V dropped 4 bases and J dropped 4; count of bases not matched to a gene: 1. Germline V lookup: CDR1 SGDLS, CDR2 YYNGEE. This CDR3 is built from 13 residues. The data belong to a study of CD8 T cells in ankylosing spondylitis. Study outcomes and limitations: Typical of ankylosing spondylitis blood, it appeared, was a TCR beta motif of several highly homologous variants. Significantly higher representation of disease-linked clones was reported for matched ankylosing spondylitis synovial fluid.

Library preparation for TCR beta used quantitative 5'-RACE with molecular barcodes. From the 5' RACE reads, TCRdb called clonotypes with MiXCR, one entry per CDR3 protein. The sample yields about 30,000 distinct CDR3 sequences, around 5% seen once. The source material was blood, either unsorted or a sorted T cell fraction (not recorded which). This chain connects TRBV9 to TRBJ2-2; 7 bases line up with TRBD1. This clonotype was sampled from a female donor with ankylosing spondylitis or in good health (not recorded which). CDR3 DNA sequence: TGTGCCAGCAGCTACAGGGGCACCGGGGAGCTGTTTTTT. Residues: CASSYRGTGELFF.